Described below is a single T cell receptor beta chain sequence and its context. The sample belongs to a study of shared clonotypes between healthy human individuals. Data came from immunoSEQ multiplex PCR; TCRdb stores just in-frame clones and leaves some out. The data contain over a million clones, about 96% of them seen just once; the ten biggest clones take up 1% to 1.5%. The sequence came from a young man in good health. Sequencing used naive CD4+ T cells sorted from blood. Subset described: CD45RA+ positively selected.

This CDR3 is CASSSGTQVLGYGYTF. CDR3 DNA: TGCGCCAGCAGCTCCGGGACTCAGGTTTTGGGCTATGGCTACACCTTC. The J gene is TRBJ1-2, the V gene TRBV5-1; D perhaps matches TRBD1 (5 bases). Deletions cut 3 bases from V and 4 bases from J, with 19 bases between. Germline assignment: CDR1 SGHRS and CDR2 YFSETQ. The CDR3 contains 16 residues.